This T cell receptor (beta chain) was found in a study of blood T cells in healthy people across ages. The table lists this clonotype with many counts. Its target is not known. Trimming took 5 bases from V and 5 from J, leaving 16 bases between them. CDR1 and CDR2 from the germline V gene are SGHTA and FQGNSA. This CDR3 comprises 15 residues. Study-level results: Among long-lived donors, naive CD4+ cells were more numerous and diversity higher than in aged donors. Getting older went along with TCR beta diversity per million T cells dropping roughly linearly.

Then a second PCR, running about 6 to 12 cycles, was carried out with a sample-barcoded 5' primer and a J-beta primer mix. A single record per CDR3 protein comes from TCRdb applying MiXCR to the 5' RACE reads. The table includes approximately 320,000 distinct CDR3 sequences, around 30% detected once. Sequencing was carried out using blood. The chain employs TRBV7-2 and TRBJ2-1, with D tentatively TRBD1 or TRBD2 (5 bases each). The sequence came from a woman in her 70s in good health. The CDR3 loop is CASSRPGTQNNEQFF. CDR3 nucleotide sequence: TGTGCCAGCAGCCGTCCCGGGACCCAAAACAATGAGCAGTTCTTC.